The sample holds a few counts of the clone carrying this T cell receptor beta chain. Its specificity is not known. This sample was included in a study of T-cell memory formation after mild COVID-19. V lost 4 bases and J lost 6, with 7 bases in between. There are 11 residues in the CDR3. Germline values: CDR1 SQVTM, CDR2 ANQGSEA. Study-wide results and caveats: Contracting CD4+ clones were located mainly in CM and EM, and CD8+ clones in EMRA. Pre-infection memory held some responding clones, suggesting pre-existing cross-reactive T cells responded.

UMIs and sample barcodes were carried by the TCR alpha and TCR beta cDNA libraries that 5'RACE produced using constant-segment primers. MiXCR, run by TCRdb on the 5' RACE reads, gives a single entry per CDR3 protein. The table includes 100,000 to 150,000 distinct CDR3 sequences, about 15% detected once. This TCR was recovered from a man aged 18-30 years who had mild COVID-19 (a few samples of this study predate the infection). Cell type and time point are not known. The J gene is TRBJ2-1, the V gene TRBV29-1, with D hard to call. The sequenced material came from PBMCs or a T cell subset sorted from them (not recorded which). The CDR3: CSVVLSNEQFF. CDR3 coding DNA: TGCAGCGTTGTGCTTAGCAATGAGCAGTTCTTC.